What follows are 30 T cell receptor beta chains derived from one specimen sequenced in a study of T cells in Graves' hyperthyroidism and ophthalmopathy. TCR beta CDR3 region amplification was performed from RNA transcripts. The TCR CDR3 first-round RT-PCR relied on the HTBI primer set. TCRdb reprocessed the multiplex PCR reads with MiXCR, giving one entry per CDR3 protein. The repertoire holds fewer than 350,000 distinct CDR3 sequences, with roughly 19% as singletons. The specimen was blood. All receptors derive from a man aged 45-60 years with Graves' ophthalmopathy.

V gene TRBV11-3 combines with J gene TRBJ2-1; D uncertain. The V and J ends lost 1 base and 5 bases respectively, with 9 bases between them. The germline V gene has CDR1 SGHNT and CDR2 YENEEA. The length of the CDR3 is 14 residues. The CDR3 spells CASSLGLVDNEQFF. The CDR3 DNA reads TGTGCCAGCAGCTTAGGGCTCGTCGACAATGAGCAGTTCTTC.

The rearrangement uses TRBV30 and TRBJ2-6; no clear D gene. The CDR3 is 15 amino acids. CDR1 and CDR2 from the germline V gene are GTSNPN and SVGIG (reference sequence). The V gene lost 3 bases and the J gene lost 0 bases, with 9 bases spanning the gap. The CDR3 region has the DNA TGTGCCTGGAGCAAGCCAGGCTCTGGGGCCAACGTCCTGACTTTC. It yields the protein CAWSKPGSGANVLTF. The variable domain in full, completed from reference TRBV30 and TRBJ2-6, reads SQTIHQWPATLVQPVGSPLSLECTVEGTSNPNLYWYRQAAGRGLQLLFYSVGIGQISSEVPQNLSASRPQDRQFILSSKKLLLSDSGFYLCAWSKPGSGANVLTFGAGSRLTVL.

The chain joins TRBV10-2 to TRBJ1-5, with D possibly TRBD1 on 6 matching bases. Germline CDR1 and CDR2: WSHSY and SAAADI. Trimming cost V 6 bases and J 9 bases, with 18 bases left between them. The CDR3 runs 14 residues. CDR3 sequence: CASSQTGGTGPQHF. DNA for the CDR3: TGCGCCAGCAGCCAGACGGGGGGCACGGGGCCCCAGCATTTT.

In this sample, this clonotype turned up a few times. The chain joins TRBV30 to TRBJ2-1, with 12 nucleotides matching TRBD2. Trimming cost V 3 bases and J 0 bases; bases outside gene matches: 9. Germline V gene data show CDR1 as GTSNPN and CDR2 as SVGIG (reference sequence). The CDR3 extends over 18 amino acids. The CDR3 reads CAWRGLAGGRSSYNEQFF. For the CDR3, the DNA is TGTGCCTGGAGGGGGCTAGCGGGAGGGCGGAGCTCCTACAATGAGCAGTTCTTC.

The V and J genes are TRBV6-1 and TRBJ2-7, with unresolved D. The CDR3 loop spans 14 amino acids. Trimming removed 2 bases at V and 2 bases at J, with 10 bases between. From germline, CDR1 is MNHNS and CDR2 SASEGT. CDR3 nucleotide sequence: TGTGCCAGCAGTGAATGGGGTTCCACCTACGAGCAGTACTTC. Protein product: CASSEWGSTYEQYF.

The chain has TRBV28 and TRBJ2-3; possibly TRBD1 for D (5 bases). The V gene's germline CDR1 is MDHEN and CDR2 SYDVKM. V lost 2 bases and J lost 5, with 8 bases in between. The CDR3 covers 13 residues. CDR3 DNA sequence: TGTGCCAGCAGTTTAACAGGCAAAGATACGCAGTATTTT. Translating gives CASSLTGKDTQYF.

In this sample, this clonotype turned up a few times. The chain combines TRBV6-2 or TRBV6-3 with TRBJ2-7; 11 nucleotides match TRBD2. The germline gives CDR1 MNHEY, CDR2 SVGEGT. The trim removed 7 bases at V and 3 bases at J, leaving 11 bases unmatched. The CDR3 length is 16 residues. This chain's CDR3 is CASIMRRGLADYEQYF. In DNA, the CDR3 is TGTGCCAGCATAATGCGGAGGGGACTAGCGGACTACGAGCAGTACTTC.

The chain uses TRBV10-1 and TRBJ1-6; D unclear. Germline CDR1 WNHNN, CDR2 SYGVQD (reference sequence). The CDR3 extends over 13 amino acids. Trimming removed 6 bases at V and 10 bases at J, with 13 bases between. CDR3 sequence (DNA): TGCGCCAGCAGAGACATCGGATACTCACCCCTCCACTTT. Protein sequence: CASRDIGYSPLHF.

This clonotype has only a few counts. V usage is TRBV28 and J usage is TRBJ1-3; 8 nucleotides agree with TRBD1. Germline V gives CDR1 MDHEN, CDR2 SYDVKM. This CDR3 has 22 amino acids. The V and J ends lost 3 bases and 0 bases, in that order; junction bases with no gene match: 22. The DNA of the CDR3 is TGTGCCAGCAGTTTGGCCGCCGAGACAGGGGTCTTGCAAAATTCCTCTGGAAACACCATATATTTT. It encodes CASSLAAETGVLQNSSGNTIYF.

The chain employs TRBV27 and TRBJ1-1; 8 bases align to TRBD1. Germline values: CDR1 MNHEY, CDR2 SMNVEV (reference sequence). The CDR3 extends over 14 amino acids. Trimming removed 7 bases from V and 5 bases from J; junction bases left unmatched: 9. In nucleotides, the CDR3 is TGTGCCAGCACTCCCACAGGGGGGCAGACTGAAGCTTTCTTT. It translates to CASTPTGGQTEAFF.

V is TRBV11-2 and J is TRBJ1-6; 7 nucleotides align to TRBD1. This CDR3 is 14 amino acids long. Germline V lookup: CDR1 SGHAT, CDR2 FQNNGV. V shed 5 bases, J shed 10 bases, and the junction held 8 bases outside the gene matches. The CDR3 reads CASSPRQGASPLHF. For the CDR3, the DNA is TGTGCCAGCAGCCCCCGACAGGGAGCATCACCCCTCCACTTT.

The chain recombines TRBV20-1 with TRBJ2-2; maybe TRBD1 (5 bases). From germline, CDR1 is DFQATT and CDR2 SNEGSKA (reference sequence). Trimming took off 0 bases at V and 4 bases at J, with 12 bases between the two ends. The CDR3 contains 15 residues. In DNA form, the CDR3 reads TGCAGTGCTAGAGATTTTACAGGCCGCACCGGGGAGCTGTTTTTT. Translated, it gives CSARDFTGRTGELFF.

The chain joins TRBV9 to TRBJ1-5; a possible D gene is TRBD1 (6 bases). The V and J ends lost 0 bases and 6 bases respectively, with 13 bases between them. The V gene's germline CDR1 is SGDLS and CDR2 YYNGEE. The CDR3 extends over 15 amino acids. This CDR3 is CASSVDGGLGQPQHF. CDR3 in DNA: TGTGCCAGCAGCGTAGACGGGGGCCTGGGTCAGCCCCAGCATTTT.

The CDR3 here is CASSQDRGASLHF. CDR3 coding DNA: TGCGCCAGCAGCCAAGATCGCGGGGCCTCCCTCCACTTT. The rearrangement links TRBV4-1 to TRBJ1-6; possible D gene TRBD1, 5 bases. CDR1 is MGHRA and CDR2 is YSYEKL in the germline V gene. CDR3 length equals 13 residues. Trimming took 0 bases from V and 14 from J, leaving 11 bases between them.

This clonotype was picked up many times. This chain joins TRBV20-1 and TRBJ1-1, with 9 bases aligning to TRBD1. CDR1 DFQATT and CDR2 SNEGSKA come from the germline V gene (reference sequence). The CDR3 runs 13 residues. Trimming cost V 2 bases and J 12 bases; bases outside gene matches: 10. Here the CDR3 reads CSARLPGQGGSFF. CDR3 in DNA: TGCAGTGCTAGATTACCGGGACAGGGAGGATCTTTCTTT.

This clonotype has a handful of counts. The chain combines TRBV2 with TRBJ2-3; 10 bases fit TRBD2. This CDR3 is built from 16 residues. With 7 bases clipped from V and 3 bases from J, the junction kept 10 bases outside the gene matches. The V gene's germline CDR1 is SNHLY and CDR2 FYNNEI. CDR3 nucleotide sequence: TGTGCCAGCATCCTAGGACTAGCGGTAGAGACAGATACGCAGTATTTT. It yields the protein CASILGLAVETDTQYF.

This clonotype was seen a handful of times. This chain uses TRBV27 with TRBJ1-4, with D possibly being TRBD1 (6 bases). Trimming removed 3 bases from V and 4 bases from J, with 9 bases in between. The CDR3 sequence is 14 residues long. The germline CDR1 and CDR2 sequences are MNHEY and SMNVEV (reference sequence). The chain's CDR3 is CASSFTGNNEKLFF. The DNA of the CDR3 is TGTGCCAGCAGTTTTACAGGGAATAATGAAAAACTGTTTTTT.

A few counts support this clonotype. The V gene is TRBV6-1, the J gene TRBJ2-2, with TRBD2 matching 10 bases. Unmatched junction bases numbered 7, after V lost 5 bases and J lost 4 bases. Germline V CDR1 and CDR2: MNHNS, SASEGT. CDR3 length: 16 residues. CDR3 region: CASSRPSGGSTGELFF. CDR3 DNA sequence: TGTGCCAGCAGTCGGCCTAGCGGGGGTTCCACCGGGGAGCTGTTTTTT.

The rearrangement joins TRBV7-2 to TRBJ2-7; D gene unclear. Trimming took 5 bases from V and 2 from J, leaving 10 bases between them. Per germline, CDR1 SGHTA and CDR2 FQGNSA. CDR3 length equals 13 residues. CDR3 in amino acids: CASSVQGPYEQYF. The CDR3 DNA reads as TGTGCCAGCAGCGTACAAGGGCCCTACGAGCAGTACTTC.

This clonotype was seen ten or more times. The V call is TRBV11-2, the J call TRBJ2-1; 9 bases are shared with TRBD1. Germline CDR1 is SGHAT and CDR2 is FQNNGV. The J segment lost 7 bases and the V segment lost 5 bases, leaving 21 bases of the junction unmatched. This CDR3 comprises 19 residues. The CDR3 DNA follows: TGTGCCAGCAGCCCACAGGGGGCACGCCTCGGCAGGGCGATAAATGAGCAGTTCTTC. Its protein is CASSPQGARLGRAINEQFF.

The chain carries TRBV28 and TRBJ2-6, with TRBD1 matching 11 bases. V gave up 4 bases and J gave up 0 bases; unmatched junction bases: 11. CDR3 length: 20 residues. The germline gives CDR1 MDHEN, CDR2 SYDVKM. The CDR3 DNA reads TGTGCCAGCAGTTCTTCCTCCGGGACAGGGGGGATCTCTGGGGCCAACGTCCTGACTTTC. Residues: CASSSSSGTGGISGANVLTF. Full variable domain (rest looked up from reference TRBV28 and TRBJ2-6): DVKVTQSSRYLVKRTGEKVFLECVQDMDHENMFWYRQDPGLGLRLIYFSYDVKMKEKGDIPEGYSVSREKKERFSLILESASTNQTSMYLCASSSSSGTGGISGANVLTFGAGSRLTVL.

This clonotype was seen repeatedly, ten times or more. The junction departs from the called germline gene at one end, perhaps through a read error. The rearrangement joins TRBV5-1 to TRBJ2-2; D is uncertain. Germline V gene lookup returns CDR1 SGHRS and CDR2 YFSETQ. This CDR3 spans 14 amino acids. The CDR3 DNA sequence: TGTGCCAGCAGCTCGGGCCAAAATACCGGGGAGCTGTTTTTT. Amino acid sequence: CASSSGQNTGELFF.

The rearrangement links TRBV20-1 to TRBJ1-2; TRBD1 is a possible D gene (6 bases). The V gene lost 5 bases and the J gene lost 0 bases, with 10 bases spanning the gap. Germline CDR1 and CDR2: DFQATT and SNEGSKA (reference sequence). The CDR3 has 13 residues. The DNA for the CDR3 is TGCAGTGCTCGGACAGTCTCTAACTATGGCTACACCTTC. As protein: CSARTVSNYGYTF.

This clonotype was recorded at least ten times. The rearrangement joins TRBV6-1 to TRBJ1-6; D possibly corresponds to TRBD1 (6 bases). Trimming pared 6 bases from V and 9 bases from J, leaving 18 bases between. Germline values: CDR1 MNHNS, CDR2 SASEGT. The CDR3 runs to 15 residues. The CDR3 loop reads CASSGEQGPPSPLHF. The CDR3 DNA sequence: TGTGCCAGCAGCGGCGAACAGGGTCCCCCTTCACCCCTCCACTTT.

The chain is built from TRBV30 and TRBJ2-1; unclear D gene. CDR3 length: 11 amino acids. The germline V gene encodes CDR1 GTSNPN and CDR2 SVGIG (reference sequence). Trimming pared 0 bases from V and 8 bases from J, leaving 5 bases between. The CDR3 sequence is CAWSVRDEQFF. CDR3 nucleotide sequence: TGTGCCTGGAGTGTACGAGATGAGCAGTTCTTC.

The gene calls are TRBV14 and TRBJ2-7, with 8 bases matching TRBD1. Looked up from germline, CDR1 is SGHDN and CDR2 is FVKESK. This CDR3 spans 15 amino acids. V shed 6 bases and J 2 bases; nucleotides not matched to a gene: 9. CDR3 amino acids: CASSQIGTGTYEQYF. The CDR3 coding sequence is TGTGCCAGCAGTCAGATCGGGACAGGTACCTACGAGCAGTACTTC.

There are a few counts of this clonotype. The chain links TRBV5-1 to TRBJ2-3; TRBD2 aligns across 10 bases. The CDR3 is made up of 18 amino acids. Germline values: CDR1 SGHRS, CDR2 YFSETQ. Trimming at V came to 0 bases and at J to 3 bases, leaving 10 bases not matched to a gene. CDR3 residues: CASSLAPLAGARTDTQYF. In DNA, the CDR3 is TGCGCCAGCAGCTTGGCACCCCTAGCGGGAGCCCGGACAGATACGCAGTATTTT.

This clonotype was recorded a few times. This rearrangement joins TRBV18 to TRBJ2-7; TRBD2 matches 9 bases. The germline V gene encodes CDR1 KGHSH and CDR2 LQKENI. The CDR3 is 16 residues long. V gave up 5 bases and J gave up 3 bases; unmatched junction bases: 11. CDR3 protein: CASSLNGLAGNYEQYF. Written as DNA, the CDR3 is TGTGCCAGCTCATTAAACGGGCTAGCGGGGAACTACGAGCAGTACTTC. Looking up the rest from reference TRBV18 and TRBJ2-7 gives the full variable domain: NAGVMQNPRHLVRRRGQEARLRCSPMKGHSHVYWYRQLPEEGLKFMVYLQKENIIDESGMPKERFSAEFPKEGPSILRIQQVVRGDSAAYFCASSLNGLAGNYEQYFGPGTRLTVT.

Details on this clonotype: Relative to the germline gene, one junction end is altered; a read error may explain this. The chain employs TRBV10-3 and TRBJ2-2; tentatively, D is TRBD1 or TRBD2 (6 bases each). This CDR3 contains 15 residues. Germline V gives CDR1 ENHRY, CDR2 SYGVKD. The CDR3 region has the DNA TGTGCCATCAGTCCAAGTCAGGGGAGGACCGTGGAGCTGTTTTTT. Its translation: CAISPSQGRTVELFF.

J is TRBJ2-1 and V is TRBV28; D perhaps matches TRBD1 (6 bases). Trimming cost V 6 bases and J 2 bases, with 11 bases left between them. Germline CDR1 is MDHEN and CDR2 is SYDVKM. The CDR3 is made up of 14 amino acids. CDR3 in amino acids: CASRLDSAYNEQFF. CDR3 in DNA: TGTGCCAGCAGGTTGGACAGCGCCTACAATGAGCAGTTCTTC.